The T cell receptor beta chain under discussion was sequenced for a study of Graves' ophthalmopathy and Graves' hyperthyroidism. Germline trimming cut 4 bases from V and 4 bases from J; bases unmatched to any gene: 8. The CDR3 extends over 15 amino acids. The V gene's germline CDR1 is SGHRS and CDR2 YFSETQ. Among the hyperthyroidism patients, all were newly diagnosed, aged 18 to 65, with under 2 months' duration. Study results and caveats: The model forecast ophthalmopathy progression, reaching roughly 64% sensitivity and approximately 72% specificity.

In regard to this clonotype: Its antigen remains unidentified.

Researchers took RNA transcripts and amplified TCR beta CDR3 regions from them. An initial RT-PCR round employing HTBI primers preceded a second-round multiplex PCR. A single record per CDR3 protein comes from TCRdb applying MiXCR to the multiplex PCR reads. The repertoire holds under 800,000 distinct CDR3 sequences, with about 20% as singletons. Sequencing used peripheral blood. The TCR sequence derives from a woman aged 18-29 years with stable Graves' hyperthyroidism. Some clones in this sample may be carry-over from other donors' samples. The gene calls are TRBV5-1 and TRBJ1-2; 9 positions match TRBD1. The CDR3 DNA is TGCGCCAGCAGCATCTACTCGGGACAGGGCTATGGCTACACCTTC. It specifies CASSIYSGQGYGYTF.